The 4 T cell receptor beta chains reported below all come from one sample, sequenced in a study of blood T cell repertoires in COVID-19. Sequenced by immunoSEQ multiplex PCR; TCRdb stores in-frame clones only, minus some. The data show around 300,000 clones, with around nine tenths seen just once and about 8.4% held by the top ten. The specimen was PBMCs or T cells enriched from blood (not recorded which). The receptor set was obtained from a woman between 25 and 40 years old who had recovered from COVID-19.

This clone was seen a single time. The rearrangement joins TRBV28 to TRBJ1-5; a possible D gene is TRBD1 (5 bases). This CDR3 has 15 amino acids. Germline CDR1 reads MDHEN; CDR2 reads SYDVKM. V was trimmed by 6 bases and J by 5 bases, leaving 17 bases between them. The CDR3 loop is CASRPYDRGDQPQHF. The CDR3 bases are TGTGCCAGCAGACCCTATGACCGGGGGGATCAGCCCCAGCATTTT. Full variable domain (rest looked up from reference TRBV28 and TRBJ1-5): DVKVTQSSRYLVKRTGEKVFLECVQDMDHENMFWYRQDPGLGLRLIYFSYDVKMKEKGDIPEGYSVSREKKERFSLILESASTNQTSMYLCASRPYDRGDQPQHFGDGTRLSIL.

CDR3 loop: CASSFTGDRSYEQYF. Here the CDR3 DNA reads TGTGCCAGCAGTTTCACAGGGGACAGGTCCTACGAGCAGTACTTC. The chain joins TRBV27 to TRBJ2-7; 8 bases match TRBD1. Germline V CDR1 and CDR2: MNHEY, SMNVEV (reference sequence). This CDR3 spans 15 amino acids. Trimming took 3 bases from V and 1 from J; bases not matched to a gene: 5.

This clone was counted between two and nine times. This sample also contains other DNA sequences that code for the same CDR3. V and J are TRBV6-5 and TRBJ2-1, with a weak D call TRBD2 (5 bases). CDR1 and CDR2 (germline): MNHEY, SVGAGI. Trimming shortened V by 0 bases and J by 0 bases, and 6 bases separated the two germline ends. This CDR3 is 15 amino acids long. The CDR3 region has the DNA TGTGCCAGCAGTTACTCGGGGAGCTCCTACAATGAGCAGTTCTTC. It encodes CASSYSGSSYNEQFF.

The chain couples TRBV4-1 to TRBJ2-3; 7 nucleotides line up with TRBD2. The CDR3 totals 14 residues. CDR1 and CDR2 from the germline V gene are MGHRA and YSYEKL. The V segment lost 6 bases and the J segment 1 base; nucleotides outside the gene matches: 4. CDR3 loop: CASRSTSGTDTQYF. CDR3 in DNA: TGCGCCAGCAGATCCACTAGCGGCACAGATACGCAGTATTTT.